This T cell receptor (beta chain) came from a study of blood T cell repertoires in COVID-19. Trimming took off 5 bases at V and 6 bases at J, with 5 bases between the two ends. The CDR3 spans 11 residues. Germline V gene sequence: CDR1 SGHRS, CDR2 YFSETQ. The repertoire was sequenced with immunoSEQ multiplex PCR; TCRdb's copy has only in-frame clones and lacks some. The table shows 15,000 to 20,000 clones, with around 80% occurring only once. Sequencing input: peripheral blood. This clonotype was sampled from a man in his 60s with acute or convalescent COVID-19. This chain links TRBV5-1 with TRBJ2-2, with D unclear. CDR3 region: CASSTAGELFF. For the CDR3, the DNA is TGCGCCAGCAGTACGGCCGGGGAGCTGTTTTTT. Drawing the rest from reference TRBV5-1 and TRBJ2-2, the complete variable domain is KAGVTQTPRYLIKTRGQQVTLSCSPISGHRSVSWYQQTPGQGLQFLFEYFSETQRNKGNFPGRFSGRQFSNSRSEMNVSTLELGDSALYLCASSTAGELFFGEGSRLTVL.